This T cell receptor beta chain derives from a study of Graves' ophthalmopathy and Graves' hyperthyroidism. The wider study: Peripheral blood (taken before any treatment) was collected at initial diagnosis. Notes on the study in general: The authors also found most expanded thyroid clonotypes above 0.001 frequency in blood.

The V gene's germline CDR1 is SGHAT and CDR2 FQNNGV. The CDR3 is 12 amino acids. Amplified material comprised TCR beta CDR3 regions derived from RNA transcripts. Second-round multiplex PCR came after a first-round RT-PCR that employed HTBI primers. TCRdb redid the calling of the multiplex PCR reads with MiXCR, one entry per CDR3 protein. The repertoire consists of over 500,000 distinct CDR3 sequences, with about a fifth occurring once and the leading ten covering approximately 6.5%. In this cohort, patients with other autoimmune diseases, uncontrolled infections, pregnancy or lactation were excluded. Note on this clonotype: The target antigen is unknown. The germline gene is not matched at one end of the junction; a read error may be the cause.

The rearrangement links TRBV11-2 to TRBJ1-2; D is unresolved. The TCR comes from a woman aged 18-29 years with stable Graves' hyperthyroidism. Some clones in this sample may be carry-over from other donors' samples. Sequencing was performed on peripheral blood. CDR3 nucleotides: TGTGCCAGCAGCTTAGACGACTATGGCTACGCCTTC. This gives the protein CASSLDDYGYAF. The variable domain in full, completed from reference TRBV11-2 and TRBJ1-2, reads EAGVAQSPRYKIIEKRQSVAFWCNPISGHATLYWYQQILGQGPKLLIQFQNNGVVDDSQLPKDRFSAERLKGVDSTLKIQPAKLEDSAVYLCASSLDDYGYAFGSGTRLTVV.